These T cell receptor beta chains were read from a single sample in a study of cytomegalovirus exposure and HLA in healthy donors. TCRdb keeps only in-frame clones here, not all; method: immunoSEQ multiplex PCR. The sample includes 100,000 to 150,000 clones, 65% to 80% of them seen just once. The sample was PBMCs. These receptor sequences come from a woman aged 40 to 50 in good health and CMV-seronegative. CDR3s include the opening cysteine and the closing phenylalanine or tryptophan. Fields, in order: CDR3 length, D gene, J gene, V gene, clone size, CDR3 DNA, CDR3 protein. A D gene is named only where the DNA matches it firmly. Clone size, where shown, is once, few, many, or a class for clones that have expanded.

CDR3 length: 14; D gene: TRBD1; J gene: TRBJ1-1; V gene: TRBV7-9; clone size: few; CDR3 DNA: TGTGCCAGCAGCCTGACAGGGGCGGACACTGAAGCTTTCTTT; CDR3 protein: CASSLTGADTEAFF
CDR3 length: 15; D gene: .; J gene: TRBJ2-5; V gene: TRBV30; clone size: .; CDR3 DNA: TGTGCCTGGAGGTTTGTCGGACTCCGCGAAGAGACCCAGTACTTC; CDR3 protein: CAWRFVGLREETQYF
CDR3 length: 15; D gene: .; J gene: TRBJ1-1; V gene: TRBV4-2; clone size: .; CDR3 DNA: TGTGCCAGCAGCTTTCTACCCCGGGGGGCCACTGAAGCTTTCTTT; CDR3 protein: CASSFLPRGATEAFF
CDR3 length: 14; D gene: .; J gene: TRBJ2-4; V gene: TRBV6-5; clone size: few; CDR3 DNA: TGTGCCAGCAGCCCACAGGGCGGTGAAAACATTCAGTACTTC; CDR3 protein: CASSPQGGENIQYF
CDR3 length: 13; D gene: .; J gene: TRBJ2-7; V gene: TRBV28; clone size: .; CDR3 DNA: TGTGCCAGCAGCATCGGACAGCCCTACGAGCAGTACTTC; CDR3 protein: CASSIGQPYEQYF
CDR3 length: 11; D gene: .; J gene: TRBJ1-3; V gene: TRBV7-9; clone size: .; CDR3 DNA: TGTGCCAGCAGCTTATCAGACACCATATATTTT; CDR3 protein: CASSLSDTIYF
CDR3 length: 14; D gene: .; J gene: TRBJ1-1; V gene: TRBV7-6; clone size: .; CDR3 DNA: TGTGCCAGCAGCCTCAGGGGTCACAACACTGAAGCTTTCTTT; CDR3 protein: CASSLRGHNTEAFF
CDR3 length: 18; D gene: TRBD2; J gene: TRBJ2-5; V gene: TRBV2; clone size: .; CDR3 DNA: TGTGCCAGTGGACTATCTCCCCGGACTAGCGCCATGACAGAGACCCAGTACTTC; CDR3 protein: CASGLSPRTSAMTETQYF
CDR3 length: 15; D gene: .; J gene: TRBJ2-3; V gene: TRBV7-8; clone size: .; CDR3 DNA: TGTGCCAGCAGCTTAGAACTAGTAAGCACAGATACGCAGTATTTT; CDR3 protein: CASSLELVSTDTQYF
CDR3 length: 16; D gene: .; J gene: TRBJ1-3; V gene: TRBV28; clone size: .; CDR3 DNA: TGTGCCAGCAGTCCCGAACAGGGCTCATCTGGAAACACCATATATTTT; CDR3 protein: CASSPEQGSSGNTIYF